These T cell receptor beta chains were read from a single sample in a study of T-cell memory formation after mild COVID-19. Using its own MiXCR run on the 5' RACE reads, TCRdb lists one record per CDR3 protein. The table lists about 360,000 distinct CDR3 sequences, over 10% of them singletons. Sequencing input: PBMCs or a T cell subset sorted from them (not recorded which). These receptors all stem from a man between 18 and 35 years old who had mild COVID-19 (a few samples of this study predate the infection). Cell type and time point are not known. CDR3s include the opening cysteine and the closing phenylalanine or tryptophan. Each record gives: clone size, V gene, D gene, J gene, CDR3 protein, CDR3 DNA. A D gene is named only where the DNA matches it firmly. Size values are once, few and many counts, or a class for expanded clones, and some rows have none.

>-|TRBV10-2|-|TRBJ2-5
CASSDRGNPFRETQYF
TGCGCCAGCAGTGATCGGGGGAACCCGTTCAGAGAGACCCAGTACTTC
>-|TRBV25-1|TRBD2|TRBJ2-2
CASSLFGAGGFTGELFF
TGTGCCAGCAGTCTATTCGGAGCGGGGGGCTTCACCGGGGAGCTGTTTTTT
>few|TRBV12-3/TRBV12-4|TRBD2|TRBJ2-1
CASRRTSGGGNEQFF
TGTGCCAGCAGAAGGACTAGCGGGGGTGGGAATGAGCAGTTCTTC
>few|TRBV12-3/TRBV12-4|TRBD2|TRBJ2-3
CASSLRSGGKDTQYF
TGTGCCAGCAGTTTACGATCGGGGGGGAAAGATACGCAGTATTTT
>once|TRBV2|-|TRBJ2-1
CASSGVHQGNEQFF
TGTGCCAGCAGTGGGGTGCACCAGGGAAATGAGCAGTTCTTC
>few|TRBV20-1|-|TRBJ2-2
CSARRATGPTGELFF
TGCAGTGCTAGACGTGCGACGGGCCCCACCGGGGAGCTGTTTTTT
>-|TRBV18|-|TRBJ2-3
CASSPAQGRADTQYF
TGTGCCAGCTCACCAGCCCAGGGGAGGGCAGATACGCAGTATTTT
>many|TRBV11-1|-|TRBJ2-2
CASSLALNTGELFF
TGTGCCAGCAGCTTAGCCCTAAACACCGGGGAGCTGTTTTTT
>few|TRBV29-1|-|TRBJ1-2
CSVVSQGGPPYGYTF
TGCAGCGTTGTTTCACAGGGTGGACCACCTTATGGCTACACCTTC
>-|TRBV11-2|-|TRBJ2-7
CASGRLFTLYEQYF
TGTGCCAGCGGGCGACTTTTTACCCTCTACGAGCAGTACTTC
>-|TRBV20-1|-|TRBJ2-7
CSARLGHSYEQYF
TGCAGTGCTAGATTGGGACATTCATACGAGCAGTACTTC
>few|TRBV24-1|TRBD2|TRBJ2-3
CATSAGGLAVSTDTQYF
TGTGCCACCAGTGCCGGAGGACTAGCGGTTAGCACAGATACGCAGTATTTT
>few|TRBV20-1|TRBD1|TRBJ2-7
CSAPRGTGNEQYF
TGCAGTGCTCCGCGGGGGACAGGGAACGAGCAGTACTTC
>few|TRBV5-6|-|TRBJ1-1
CASSPRSGRNTEAFF
TGTGCCAGCAGCCCGCGGAGCGGGCGGAACACTGAAGCTTTCTTT
>-|TRBV3-1|-|TRBJ1-1
CASSQEAGGGTEAFF
TGTGCCAGCAGCCAAGAAGCCGGCGGCGGAACTGAAGCTTTCTTT
>few|TRBV11-1|TRBD1|TRBJ2-1
CASGQGTYNEQFF
TGTGCCAGCGGACAGGGAACCTACAATGAGCAGTTCTTC
>few|TRBV12-3/TRBV12-4|-|TRBJ2-3
CASREGQLFTDTQYF
TGTGCCAGCAGGGAGGGACAGCTTTTCACAGATACGCAGTATTTT
>few|TRBV25-1|-|TRBJ2-2
CASDLTGELFF
TGTGCCAGCGATCTCACCGGGGAGCTGTTTTTT
>-|TRBV5-1|TRBD1|TRBJ2-7
CASSIRGQGAYEQYF
TGCGCCAGCAGCATCCGGGGACAGGGGGCCTACGAGCAGTACTTC
>-|TRBV6-6|TRBD1|TRBJ2-1
CASTPDRDNEQFF
TGTGCCAGCACCCCGGACAGGGACAATGAGCAGTTCTTC
>many|TRBV7-2|-|TRBJ2-3
CASSPILDTQYF
TGTGCCAGCAGCCCCATTTTAGATACGCAGTATTTT